The next 18 T cell receptor beta chains were all read from a single sample in a study of blood T cells in healthy people across ages (dated by TCRdb to between 2014 and 2017). Receptor libraries were prepared by 5' RACE. Instrument on record: Illumina HiSeq 2500. A second PCR of about 6 to 12 cycles was run with a J-beta primer mix and a sample-barcoded 5' primer. TCRdb reprocessing: public reads trimmed at Q25 with fastp, clones called with MiXCR, in-frame beta chains kept. Identical CDR3 protein sequences are pooled into one entry, listed with their most common genes and DNA. Counted in this sample were about 1.4 million distinct CDR3 sequences; almost 60% of them appeared once. 6.7% of the sample belongs to the ten largest clones. Sequenced material: blood. The receptor source for this set is a man between 18 and 35 years old in good health.

This chain connects TRBV6-4 to TRBJ2-1; either TRBD1 or TRBD2 may supply D (5 bases each). With 0 bases removed from V and 9 bases from J, the gap between germline ends came to 12 bases. Looked up from germline, CDR1 is MRHNA and CDR2 is SNTAGT. CDR3 size: 14 residues. The DNA of the CDR3 is TGTGCCAGCAGTGACTCCGCCGGGACGGGTGAGCAGTTCTTC. It translates to CASSDSAGTGEQFF.

V gene TRBV4-1 combines with J gene TRBJ2-1, with D perhaps matching TRBD1 (7 bases). Germline V gene sequence: CDR1 MGHRA, CDR2 YSYEKL. This CDR3 contains 19 residues. The V end lost 2 bases, the J end lost 8 bases, and 28 bases lay between the germline ends. Written as DNA, the CDR3 is TGCGCCAGCAGCCAAATCAATAGAGGACAGGTAGGGGGGCGGCATGAGCAGTTCTTC. Amino acid sequence: CASSQINRGQVGGRHEQFF.

The rearrangement links TRBV10-3 to TRBJ1-1; 10 nucleotides line up with TRBD1. This CDR3 has 16 amino acids. J was trimmed by 0 bases and V by 2 bases; bases with no gene match: 3. Germline V gene sequence: CDR1 ENHRY, CDR2 SYGVKD. CDR3 loop: CAISEKGQGLNTEAFF. CDR3 in DNA: TGTGCCATCAGTGAGAAGGGACAGGGGTTGAACACTGAAGCTTTCTTT.

The chain links TRBV10-3 to TRBJ1-6; 7 bases match TRBD1. The CDR3 consists of 17 residues. Germline V gene lookup returns CDR1 ENHRY and CDR2 SYGVKD. V lost 0 bases, J lost 9 bases, and 11 bases stayed unmatched. CDR3 nucleotides: TGTGCCATCAGTGAGTCAGGGGGCCAACACCATTTTTCACCCCTCCACTTT. It encodes CAISESGGQHHFSPLHF.

The chain combines TRBV28 with TRBJ2-3; possibly TRBD1 for D (5 bases). CDR1 and CDR2 from the germline V gene are MDHEN and SYDVKM. This CDR3 spans 16 amino acids. V was pared by 4 bases and J by 1 base, with 15 bases between. The CDR3 loop is CASSWGAGMGTDTQYF. CDR3 nucleotides: TGTGCCAGCAGTTGGGGCGCCGGTATGGGCACAGATACGCAGTATTTT.

The chain uses TRBV7-9 and TRBJ2-7; D unresolved. The germline V gene encodes CDR1 SEHNR and CDR2 FQNEAQ (reference sequence). This CDR3 is 13 amino acids long. The germline V and J ends were trimmed by 1 base and 3 bases, with 7 bases remaining between them. The CDR3 DNA follows: TGTGCCAGCAGCTTAGACGACGGCTACGAGCAGTACTTC. It specifies CASSLDDGYEQYF.

This clonotype was counted once. The chain recombines TRBV24-1 with TRBJ2-5; TRBD1 matches at 7 bases. The DNA end favors TRBJ2-7, so the J call may be wrong. This CDR3 spans 15 amino acids. Germline V gene data show CDR1 as KGHDR and CDR2 as SFDVKD. The CDR3 bases are TGTGCCACCAGTGACCCTAAGACAGGGAGCTACGAGCAGTACTTC. Protein product: CATSDPKTGSYEQYF.

V usage is TRBV4-2 and J usage is TRBJ1-1; 7 positions agree with TRBD1. With 8 bases clipped from V and 5 bases from J, the junction kept 5 bases outside the gene matches. Looked up from germline, CDR1 is LGHNA and CDR2 is YNFKEQ. This CDR3 comprises 12 residues. The CDR3 region has the DNA TGTGCCAGCGCCCAGGGGGGTACTGAAGCTTTCTTT. Encoded protein: CASAQGGTEAFF.

The chain couples TRBV9 to TRBJ2-3; 8 bases map to TRBD1. This CDR3 is built from 15 residues. With V trimmed by 0 bases and J by 6 bases, 6 bases remained unmatched. Germline CDR1 is SGDLS and CDR2 is YYNGEE. The CDR3 loop reads CASSVAGTGSDTQYF. The CDR3 nucleotides read TGTGCCAGCAGCGTAGCGGGGACAGGCAGTGATACGCAGTATTTT.

The chain joins TRBV5-1 to TRBJ2-4, with a possible D match to TRBD1 (6 bases). The J call is in doubt because the DNA end fits TRBJ2-7 better. The CDR3 sequence is 14 residues long. CDR1 and CDR2 (germline): SGHRS, YFSETQ. The CDR3 bases are TGCGCCAGCAGCGATCTACAGGGTTTCAACGAGCAGTACTTC. Encoded protein: CASSDLQGFNEQYF.

This clonotype showed up many times. The chain recombines TRBV15 with TRBJ1-6; perhaps TRBD1 as D (5 bases). The germline gives CDR1 LNHNV, CDR2 YYDKDF (reference sequence). V was clipped by 1 base and J by 2 bases, with 15 bases between them. The CDR3 is 18 residues long. The DNA of the CDR3 is TGTGCCACCAGCAGAGGGACCGACAGTGGACCCTATAATTCACCCCTCCACTTT. It encodes CATSRGTDSGPYNSPLHF.

The chain is built from TRBV18 and TRBJ1-2, with unresolved D. This CDR3 has 16 amino acids. Germline V CDR1 and CDR2: KGHSH, LQKENI. Trimming removed 0 bases from V and 2 bases from J, with 13 bases in between. The chain's CDR3 is CASSPPSGLSNYGYTF. CDR3 bases: TGTGCCAGCTCACCACCTTCGGGTCTTTCCAACTATGGCTACACCTTC.

The rearrangement uses TRBV28 and TRBJ2-3, with 11 positions matching TRBD2. Germline-derived CDR1 and CDR2 are MDHEN and SYDVKM. The CDR3 spans 21 residues. After removal of 2 bases from V and 2 bases from J, the junction contained 18 bases not matched to a gene. The CDR3 DNA reads as TGTGCCAGCAGTTTAGGAGACTACCTAGCGGGGGGCCCTTTCCTCACAGATACGCAGTATTTT. As protein: CASSLGDYLAGGPFLTDTQYF.

The chain is built from TRBV7-2 and TRBJ1-2, with TRBD1 identical over 8 bases. The length of the CDR3 is 15 residues. Per the germline V gene, CDR1 is SGHTA and CDR2 is FQGNSA. V gave up 5 bases and J gave up 4 bases; unmatched junction bases: 9. The CDR3 protein is CASSPQTGESYGYTF. The CDR3 coding sequence is TGTGCCAGCAGCCCCCAGACAGGGGAATCCTATGGCTACACCTTC.

The chain uses TRBV15 and TRBJ2-4; 8 positions match TRBD1. CDR3 length equals 14 residues. Unmatched junction bases numbered 6, after V lost 6 bases and J lost 5 bases. Germline V gives CDR1 LNHNV, CDR2 YYDKDF (reference sequence). The CDR3 DNA reads as TGTGCCACCAGAGTCGACAGGGGCCAAAACATTCAGTACTTC. Translating it yields CATRVDRGQNIQYF.

The V call is TRBV2, the J call TRBJ1-2; tentative D call: TRBD1 (5 bases). V shed 4 bases and J shed 3 bases, with 12 bases lying between them. The CDR3 is made up of 14 amino acids. CDR1 SNHLY and CDR2 FYNNEI come from the germline V gene. CDR3 protein: CASSVSQGDYGYTF. CDR3 nucleotides: TGTGCCAGCAGTGTGAGTCAAGGGGACTATGGCTACACCTTC. Full variable domain (remainder filled in from reference TRBV2 and TRBJ1-2): EPEVTQTPSHQVTQMGQEVILRCVPISNHLYFYWYRQILGQKVEFLVSFYNNEISEKSEIFDDQFSVERPDGSNFTLKIRSTKLEDSAMYFCASSVSQGDYGYTFGSGTRLTVV.

The chain couples TRBV20-1 to TRBJ2-3, with D possibly matching TRBD1 (5 bases). The CDR3 consists of 14 residues. V dropped 2 bases and J dropped 3 bases, with 12 bases sitting between them. Germline CDR1 DFQATT, CDR2 SNEGSKA (reference sequence). In nucleotides, the CDR3 is TGCAGTGCTAGACCAATCCAGGGAACAGATACGCAGTATTTT. It encodes CSARPIQGTDTQYF.

This clonotype has just a few counts. This chain joins TRBV7-2 and TRBJ1-2; perhaps TRBD1 as D (5 bases). CDR3 length: 17 residues. Germline-derived CDR1 and CDR2 are SGHTA and FQGNSA. V was trimmed by 0 bases and J by 2 bases, leaving 16 bases between them. The CDR3 region is CASSLASTTDLNYGYTF. CDR3 sequence (DNA): TGTGCCAGCAGCTTAGCGTCAACGACAGACCTGAACTATGGCTACACCTTC.